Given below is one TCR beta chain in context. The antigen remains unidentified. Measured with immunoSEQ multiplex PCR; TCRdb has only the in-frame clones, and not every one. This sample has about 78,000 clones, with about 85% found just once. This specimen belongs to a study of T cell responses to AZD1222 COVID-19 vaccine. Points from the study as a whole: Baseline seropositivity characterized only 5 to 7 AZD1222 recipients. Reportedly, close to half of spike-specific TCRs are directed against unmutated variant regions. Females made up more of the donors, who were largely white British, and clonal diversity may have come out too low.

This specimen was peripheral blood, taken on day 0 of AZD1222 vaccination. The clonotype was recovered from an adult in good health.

The CDR3 reads CASSRQGGHYGYTF. The CDR3 DNA follows: TGTGCCAGCAGTCGCCAGGGAGGACACTATGGCTACACCTTC. The V gene is TRBV27, the J gene TRBJ1-2, with D possibly TRBD1 on 5 matching bases. Trimming stripped 5 bases from V and 3 bases from J, with 13 bases between. This CDR3 has 14 amino acids. Germline lookup yields CDR1 MNHEY and CDR2 SMNVEV (reference sequence).